The text below deals with one T cell receptor (beta chain). The data belong to a study of OX40 agonist ivuxolimab in advanced cancers. Autoimmune disease history or systemic immunosuppression excluded patients. This CDR3 spans 15 amino acids. CDR1 and CDR2 from the germline V gene are MDHEN and SYDVKM. The V segment lost 6 bases and the J segment 7 bases; nucleotides outside the gene matches: 11. Sequenced by immunoSEQ multiplex PCR; TCRdb stores in-frame clones only, minus some. The table includes approximately 35,000 clones, 80% to 85% detected once. The material sequenced was CD4+ or CD8+ T cells sorted from blood, taken in a trial of the OX40 agonist ivuxolimab. The chain is built from TRBV28 and TRBJ2-1; 8 positions match TRBD2. This clonotype was sampled from an adult with an advanced solid tumor such as melanoma, head and neck, liver or kidney cancer. The CDR3 spells CASSLTAGVKNEQFF. The CDR3 bases are TGTGCCAGCAGCTTAACAGCGGGGGTTAAAAATGAGCAGTTCTTC.